The clone carrying this TCR beta chain was counted a few times. Antigen: not known. TCRdb re-analysed the 5' RACE reads in MiXCR, keeping a single row per CDR3 protein. The table lists a few hundred thousand distinct CDR3 sequences, roughly 21% of them singletons. J was trimmed by 9 bases and V by 1 base; bases with no gene match: 9. In germline, CDR1 is SGDLS, CDR2 YYNGEE. This CDR3 contains 16 residues. This sample stems from a study of T cells after yellow fever vaccination. Study results and limitations: Booster sampling recovered most clones from primary vaccination (96% CD4, roughly 86% CD8).

The V and J genes are TRBV9 and TRBJ2-1; 11 bases match TRBD1. The receptor was isolated from a man aged 25 to 45 who received the YFV17D yellow fever vaccine. The sample in question was PBMCs, obtained 15 days after the yellow fever booster vaccination. The CDR3 sequence: CASSVTGQGALSEQFF. The CDR3 DNA is TGTGCCAGCAGCGTAACCGGACAGGGGGCGTTGAGTGAGCAGTTCTTC.